This is a list of T cell receptor beta chains from one sample in a study of shared clonotypes between healthy human individuals. Some clones are missing from TCRdb's copy, which holds only in-frame ones; the method was immunoSEQ multiplex PCR. The profile shows some 2.1 million clones, about 94% of them singletons. Sequenced input: naive CD8+ T cells from PBMCs. All receptors come from a man aged 18 to 30 in good health. Some clones in this sample may be carry-over from other donors' samples. The CDR3 runs from the conserved cysteine through the conserved F or W. The D gene is left open where the match is weak. Clone size is shown for a subset of rows, as once, few, many or a class of expanded clone.

J gene	D gene	clone size	V gene	CDR3 protein	CDR3 DNA
TRBJ1-1	NA	NA	TRBV7-9	CASSPILGVTEAFF	TGTGCCAGCAGCCCAATCCTAGGGGTCACTGAAGCTTTCTTT
TRBJ1-1	NA	NA	TRBV11-2	CASRMGGPHTEAFF	TGTGCCAGCCGGATGGGGGGGCCCCACACTGAAGCTTTCTTT
TRBJ2-7	NA	NA	TRBV18	CASARTRQTYEQYF	TGTGCCAGCGCCAGGACTCGACAAACCTACGAGCAGTACTTC
TRBJ2-7	NA	NA	TRBV19	CASSPPNRPFYEQYF	TGTGCCAGTAGTCCCCCCAATCGGCCTTTCTACGAGCAGTACTTC
TRBJ2-2	TRBD1	NA	TRBV10-1	CASKGQGVTGELFF	TGCGCCAGCAAAGGACAGGGGGTGACCGGGGAGCTGTTTTTT
TRBJ2-7	TRBD2	NA	TRBV5-4	CASSYSGFPFYEQYF	TGTGCCAGCAGCTATAGCGGGTTCCCGTTCTACGAGCAGTACTTC
TRBJ2-7	NA	NA	TRBV4-1	CASSQDRRTEGYEQYF	TGCGCCAGCAGCCAAGACCGGAGGACCGAGGGCTACGAGCAGTACTTC
TRBJ2-7	NA	NA	TRBV27	CASSLTGSGEQYF	TGTGCCAGCAGCCTTACCGGTTCGGGCGAGCAGTACTTC
TRBJ2-7	NA	once	TRBV7-9	CASSLEDVSYEQYF	TGTGCCAGCAGCTTAGAGGACGTCTCCTACGAGCAGTACTTC
TRBJ2-3	TRBD2	NA	TRBV10-1	CASSPSGRSADTQYF	TGCGCCAGCAGTCCTAGCGGGAGGTCGGCAGATACGCAGTATTTT
TRBJ2-2	NA	NA	TRBV7-3	CASSLTPGLRANTGELFF	TGTGCCAGCAGCTTAACACCGGGACTCCGGGCGAACACCGGGGAGCTGTTTTTT
TRBJ1-5	TRBD1	NA	TRBV5-6	CASSLQAGGHQPQHF	TGTGCCAGCAGCTTGCAGGCAGGGGGTCATCAGCCCCAGCATTTT
TRBJ1-2	NA	NA	TRBV7-8	CASSLEGEDYGYTF	TGTGCCAGCAGCTTAGAAGGGGAGGACTATGGCTACACCTTC
TRBJ2-7	TRBD2	NA	TRBV9	CASSVGTSGTAAYEQYF	TGTGCCAGCAGCGTAGGGACTAGCGGGACCGCTGCCTACGAGCAGTACTTC
TRBJ2-2	TRBD1	NA	TRBV27	CASRGQGAGELFF	TGTGCCAGCAGAGGACAGGGAGCCGGGGAGCTGTTTTTT
TRBJ1-2	NA	NA	TRBV4-1	CASSQTGFDYTF	TGCGCCAGCAGCCAAACAGGGTTCGACTACACCTTC
TRBJ2-2	NA	NA	TRBV9	CASTGTLTNTGELFF	TGTGCCAGCACCGGGACTTTAACGAACACCGGGGAGCTGTTTTTT
TRBJ2-1	NA	NA	TRBV7-3	CASSFLWGNEQFF	TGTGCCAGCAGCTTCCTCTGGGGGAATGAGCAGTTCTTC
TRBJ2-3	NA	NA	TRBV4-2	CASSQQVGTTDTQYF	TGTGCCAGCAGCCAACAAGTAGGGACCACAGATACGCAGTATTTT
TRBJ2-2	TRBD2	NA	TRBV9	CASSVGLAGLTGELFF	TGTGCCAGCAGCGTAGGACTAGCGGGACTCACCGGGGAGCTGTTTTTT
TRBJ2-7	NA	NA	TRBV29-1	CSASASYEQYF	TGCAGCGCAAGTGCCTCCTACGAGCAGTACTTC
TRBJ1-1	NA	NA	TRBV18	CASSLHDNTEAFF	TGTGCCAGCTCACTCCACGATAACACTGAAGCTTTCTTT
TRBJ2-2	TRBD2	NA	TRBV5-8	CASSPGSVAGRGGELFF	TGTGCCAGCAGCCCCGGTTCGGTAGCGGGACGGGGCGGGGAGCTGTTTTTT
TRBJ2-1	NA	NA	TRBV9	CASSVVAGEHNEQFF	TGTGCCAGCAGCGTAGTGGCAGGAGAACACAATGAGCAGTTCTTC
TRBJ2-1	TRBD2	NA	TRBV4-1	CASSPLGRANEQFF	TGCGCCAGCTCCCCTCTCGGGAGGGCTAATGAGCAGTTCTTC
TRBJ1-2	NA	NA	TRBV19	CASRGTEDPFGLRYTF	TGTGCCAGTAGAGGGACGGAGGACCCCTTTGGACTTCGCTACACCTTC
TRBJ2-1	NA	NA	TRBV10-1	CASRLKRTGGSYNEQFF	TGCGCCAGCAGACTCAAAAGGACTGGCGGCTCCTACAATGAGCAGTTCTTC
TRBJ2-7	TRBD2	NA	TRBV2	CASLKTSGREQYF	TGTGCCAGCTTAAAGACTAGCGGCCGCGAGCAGTACTTC
TRBJ1-1	NA	NA	TRBV4-1	CASSQAPQVEAFF	TGCGCCAGCAGCCAAGCCCCCCAGGTTGAAGCTTTCTTT
TRBJ2-7	TRBD1	NA	TRBV10-3	CAISGTGYEQYF	TGTGCCATCAGTGGGACAGGTTACGAGCAGTACTTC
TRBJ2-5	TRBD1	NA	TRBV12-5	CASGLVQGDWETQYF	TGTGCTAGTGGTTTGGTACAGGGGGACTGGGAGACCCAGTACTTC